A single sample is the source of the 30 T cell receptor beta chains below, sequenced in a study of T cell responses to AZD1222 COVID-19 vaccine. The data were produced by immunoSEQ multiplex PCR, yet TCRdb's version contains in-frame clones alone and is incomplete. This table has some 87,000 clones, 80% to 90% appearing once. The sequences come from peripheral blood, collected on day 0 of AZD1222 vaccination. These TCRs come from an adult in good health.

The V and J genes are TRBV5-5 and TRBJ1-6; D gene unclear. CDR1 is SGHKS and CDR2 is YYEKEE in the germline V gene (reference sequence). This CDR3 is built from 16 residues. Trimming removed 0 bases from V and 5 bases from J, with 12 bases in between. The CDR3 region has the DNA TGTGCCAGCAGCTTGGCCTGGACGGCCAATAATTCACCCCTCCACTTT. This gives the protein CASSLAWTANNSPLHF.

This rearrangement joins TRBV6-6 to TRBJ1-1; TRBD1 matches 7 bases. Trimming removed 3 bases from V and 10 bases from J; junction bases left unmatched: 2. Germline V CDR1 and CDR2: MNHNY, SVGAGI (reference sequence). CDR3 length: 11 amino acids. CDR3 region: CASSYTGVAFF. The CDR3 DNA follows: TGTGCCAGCAGTTATACAGGGGTAGCTTTCTTT.

CDR3 DNA sequence: TGTGCCAGCAGCCAAGACAGAAACATTCAGTACTTC. Translation: CASSQDRNIQYF. The rearrangement uses TRBV4-2 and TRBJ2-4; no definite D call. The CDR3 runs 12 residues. Trimming stripped 0 bases from V and 6 bases from J, with 3 bases between. CDR1 LGHNA and CDR2 YNFKEQ come from the germline V gene.

The chain couples TRBV15 to TRBJ1-3; D not resolved. With 3 bases removed from V and 6 bases from J, the gap between germline ends came to 6 bases. This CDR3 has 12 amino acids. CDR1 LNHNV and CDR2 YYDKDF come from the germline V gene (reference sequence). The CDR3 coding sequence is TGTGCCACCAGCAGGGTTGCAAACACCATATATTTT. It translates to CATSRVANTIYF.

The V and J genes are TRBV30 and TRBJ2-5; possibly TRBD2 for D (7 bases). Trimming pared 2 bases from V and 5 bases from J, leaving 15 bases between. This CDR3 region has 14 residues. Germline V CDR1 and CDR2: GTSNPN, SVGIG (reference sequence). The CDR3 region has the DNA TGTGCCTGGAGTATGGGGGGGGCGAGGGAGACCCAGTACTTC. It is translated as CAWSMGGARETQYF.

There are a few counts of this clone. This chain links TRBV5-1 with TRBJ2-7; D uncertain. Trimming left V 6 bases short and J 0 bases short, with 16 bases between. CDR1 is SGHRS and CDR2 is YFSETQ in the germline V gene. The CDR3 has 15 residues. This CDR3 reads CASTPGGRSSYEQYF. CDR3 coding DNA: TGCGCCAGCACCCCTGGTGGCAGGAGCTCCTACGAGCAGTACTTC.

The count of this clone is one. The chain joins TRBV28 to TRBJ2-7; D may correspond to TRBD1 or TRBD2 (5 bases each). This CDR3 region has 15 residues. Trimming cost V 7 bases and J 3 bases, with 19 bases left between them. CDR1 and CDR2 from the germline V gene are MDHEN and SYDVKM. This chain's CDR3 is CASNSRDRKNYEQYF. CDR3 DNA: TGTGCCAGCAATTCCCGGGACCGAAAAAACTACGAGCAGTACTTC.

V and J are TRBV30 and TRBJ1-1; 8 nucleotides match TRBD1. Trimming cost V 1 base and J 11 bases; bases outside gene matches: 6. CDR3 size: 12 residues. Germline CDR1 and CDR2: GTSNPN and SVGIG (reference sequence). The CDR3 spells CAWSGGGQVAFF. The CDR3 DNA is TGTGCCTGGAGTGGGGGGGGACAGGTCGCTTTCTTT.

This clone was counted a single time. The rearrangement links TRBV20-1 to TRBJ2-1; 10 positions agree with TRBD2. In germline, CDR1 is DFQATT, CDR2 SNEGSKA (reference sequence). The CDR3 sequence is 14 residues long. J lost 8 bases, V lost 6 bases, and 10 bases had no gene match. The CDR3 nucleotides read TGCAGTGCAAGTAGGCCTAGCGGGAGCTATGAGCAGTTCTTC. It specifies CSASRPSGSYEQFF.

This chain joins TRBV7-3 and TRBJ2-7; D may be TRBD2 (5 bases). V dropped 6 bases and J dropped 3 bases, with 18 bases sitting between them. Germline lookup yields CDR1 SGHTA and CDR2 FQGTGA. This CDR3 is built from 15 residues. In DNA, the CDR3 is TGTGCCAGCAGTTCATCTCGAGGGAAAGTCTACGAGCAGTACTTC. It yields the protein CASSSSRGKVYEQYF.

This rearrangement joins TRBV11-2 to TRBJ2-1; 7 bases align to TRBD1. The CDR3 extends over 16 amino acids. With 1 base clipped from V and 7 bases from J, the junction kept 10 bases outside the gene matches. Germline V lookup: CDR1 SGHAT, CDR2 FQNNGV. The chain's CDR3 is CASSLAGRQGRNEQFF. The CDR3 DNA follows: TGTGCCAGCAGCTTAGCCGGGCGACAGGGAAGAAATGAGCAGTTCTTC.

The rearrangement uses TRBV7-9 and TRBJ1-4; 7 positions agree with TRBD1. Germline V CDR1 and CDR2: SEHNR, FQNEAQ (reference sequence). The CDR3 totals 16 residues. V shed 3 bases and J 5 bases; nucleotides not matched to a gene: 9. CDR3 sequence reads: CASSFGTERGNEKLFF. CDR3 bases: TGTGCCAGCAGCTTCGGGACAGAAAGGGGGAATGAAAAACTGTTTTTT.

The chain carries TRBV18 and TRBJ1-1; possibly TRBD1 for D (5 bases). Trimming cost V 3 bases and J 1 base, with 9 bases left between them. The CDR3 has 14 residues. Germline V gives CDR1 KGHSH, CDR2 LQKENI. In DNA form, the CDR3 reads TGTGCCAGCTCACCCGGGACGCAGAACACTGAAGCTTTCTTT. Its protein product is CASSPGTQNTEAFF.

This sequence joins TRBV3-1 (or the pseudogene TRBV3-2) and TRBJ2-7; 10 nucleotides match TRBD2. Germline V gives CDR1 LGHDT, CDR2 YNNKEL (reference sequence). The CDR3 is made up of 14 amino acids. V lost 4 bases to trimming and J lost 4 bases; unmatched junction nucleotides: 4. The chain's CDR3 is CASSLAGGGYEQYF. In DNA form, the CDR3 reads TGTGCCAGCAGCCTAGCGGGAGGCGGGTACGAGCAGTACTTC.

V and J are TRBV4-1 and TRBJ1-1; D gene uncertain. The CDR3 covers 14 residues. The V gene's germline CDR1 is MGHRA and CDR2 YSYEKL. V was pared by 4 bases and J by 2 bases, with 11 bases between. As DNA, the CDR3 is TGCGCCAGCAGCCTAAATTACAGAAACACTGAAGCTTTCTTT. It translates to CASSLNYRNTEAFF.

Only a few counts were recorded for this clone. The chain carries TRBV28 and TRBJ2-7; the D gene is possibly TRBD2 (5 bases). Germline V gene data show CDR1 as MDHEN and CDR2 as SYDVKM. The germline V and J ends were trimmed by 5 bases and 1 base, with 12 bases remaining between them. CDR3 length: 14 residues. The CDR3 spells CASSTYRGSYEQYF. DNA of the CDR3: TGTGCCAGCAGTACCTACCGGGGTTCCTACGAGCAGTACTTC.

V and J are TRBV18 and TRBJ1-4; D is uncertain. The CDR3 is made up of 18 amino acids. Looked up from germline, CDR1 is KGHSH and CDR2 is LQKENI. V was cut by 6 bases and J by 0 bases, with 20 bases left in between. The CDR3 loop is CASSAIPSHGSTNEKLFF. Here the CDR3 DNA reads TGTGCCAGCTCGGCAATACCCTCGCACGGATCAACTAATGAAAAACTGTTTTTT. Together with reference TRBV18 and TRBJ1-4, the CDR3 gives the full variable domain: NAGVMQNPRHLVRRRGQEARLRCSPMKGHSHVYWYRQLPEEGLKFMVYLQKENIIDESGMPKERFSAEFPKEGPSILRIQQVVRGDSAAYFCASSAIPSHGSTNEKLFFGSGTQLSVL.

The CDR3 is CASSYLEGMGNQPQHF. The CDR3 nucleotides read TGTGCCAGCAGTTATTTGGAAGGGATGGGAAATCAGCCCCAGCATTTT. The chain links TRBV28 to TRBJ1-5, with D unresolved. Germline CDR1 reads MDHEN; CDR2 reads SYDVKM. This CDR3 has 16 amino acids. The V gene lost 4 bases and the J gene lost 4 bases, with 17 bases spanning the gap. The complete variable domain, with remaining parts taken from reference TRBV28 and TRBJ1-5, reads DVKVTQSSRYLVKRTGEKVFLECVQDMDHENMFWYRQDPGLGLRLIYFSYDVKMKEKGDIPEGYSVSREKKERFSLILESASTNQTSMYLCASSYLEGMGNQPQHFGDGTRLSIL.

The V and J genes are TRBV4-2 and TRBJ2-2, with a weak D call TRBD2 (5 bases). Germline CDR1 and CDR2: LGHNA and YNFKEQ. The CDR3 loop spans 15 amino acids. V was pared by 0 bases and J by 4 bases, with 9 bases between. In DNA, the CDR3 is TGTGCCAGCAGCCAAGAAAAGCGGCTCACCGGGGAGCTGTTTTTT. This gives the protein CASSQEKRLTGELFF.

CDR3 loop: CSVEDTVTNEQFF. DNA for the CDR3: TGCAGCGTTGAAGACACAGTCACCAATGAGCAGTTCTTC. The chain carries TRBV29-1 and TRBJ2-1; no clear D gene. Germline CDR1 SQVTM, CDR2 ANQGSEA. V was clipped by 0 bases and J by 6 bases, with 9 bases between them. The CDR3 has 13 residues.

The chain joins TRBV18 to TRBJ1-1; D unclear. V was shortened by 3 bases and J by 0 bases, with 8 bases between the two germline ends. CDR1 KGHSH and CDR2 LQKENI come from the germline V gene. This CDR3 has 14 amino acids. The CDR3 is CASSPIEMNTEAFF. The CDR3 DNA reads as TGTGCCAGCTCACCGATCGAGATGAACACTGAAGCTTTCTTT.

The sample holds one count of this clone. The chain has TRBV7-8 and TRBJ1-3; possibly TRBD1 for D (6 bases). The CDR3 sequence is 18 residues long. Deletions cut 2 bases from V and 0 bases from J, with 17 bases between. Germline V gives CDR1 SGHVS, CDR2 FQNEAQ. The CDR3 sequence is CASSLPEGGLNSGNTIYF. The CDR3 DNA reads as TGTGCCAGCAGCTTACCGGAGGGGGGACTTAACTCTGGAAACACCATATATTTT.

V is TRBV7-3 and J is TRBJ2-3; 12 nucleotides agree with TRBD2. The J segment lost 6 bases and the V segment lost 5 bases, leaving 9 bases of the junction unmatched. Germline V gene lookup returns CDR1 SGHTA and CDR2 FQGTGA. The CDR3 extends over 16 amino acids. The CDR3, as DNA: TGTGCCAGCAGCCAAGGACTAGCGGGGTCGCTGGATACGCAGTATTTT. Translated, it gives CASSQGLAGSLDTQYF.

The rearrangement uses TRBV7-9 and TRBJ1-6; no definite D call. The CDR3 is 14 residues long. Per the germline V gene, CDR1 is SEHNR and CDR2 is FQNEAQ (reference sequence). The V and J ends lost 5 bases and 10 bases respectively, with 15 bases between them. CDR3 sequence reads: CASSQTGPLSPLHF. The CDR3 coding sequence is TGTGCCAGCAGCCAGACTGGCCCCTTGTCACCCCTCCACTTT.

CDR3 DNA: TGTGCCAGCTATTCGACAGGGCGAAATAATGAAGCTTTCTTT. Translated: CASYSTGRNNEAFF. The gene calls are TRBV6-5 and TRBJ1-1; 7 nucleotides align to TRBD1. The germline CDR1 and CDR2 sequences are MNHEY and SVGAGI. Trimming at V came to 8 bases and at J to 7 bases, leaving 13 bases not matched to a gene. CDR3 length: 14 residues.

The chain combines TRBV28 with TRBJ1-4, with D unclear. This CDR3 comprises 12 residues. The germline V gene encodes CDR1 MDHEN and CDR2 SYDVKM. The ends were cut back, 2 bases at V and 5 bases at J, with 3 bases in the middle. The CDR3 DNA is TGTGCCAGCAGTTTACTAAATGAAAAACTGTTTTTT. This codes for CASSLLNEKLFF.

The genes are TRBV12-3 or TRBV12-4 and TRBJ1-5; the match to TRBD1 covers 10 bases. The CDR3 is made up of 13 amino acids. V trimming: 6 bases; J trimming: 7 bases; junction bases outside the gene matches: 3. The CDR3 nucleotides are TGTGCCAGCAGGGGGACAGGGGACCAGCCCCAGCATTTT. As protein: CASRGTGDQPQHF.

This chain links TRBV9 with TRBJ2-3; 14 bases map to TRBD2. The CDR3 runs to 19 residues. V shed 3 bases and J 1 base; nucleotides not matched to a gene: 10. Germline V lookup: CDR1 SGDLS, CDR2 YYNGEE. The CDR3 DNA sequence: TGTGCCAGCAGCGGAACCGGGACTAGCGGGAGCGGGGGCACAGATACGCAGTATTTT. Translating gives CASSGTGTSGSGGTDTQYF.

V and J are TRBV5-8 and TRBJ2-2; tentative D call: TRBD2 (7 bases). The CDR3 has 17 residues. Trimming left V 0 bases short and J 1 base short, with 13 bases between. The germline gives CDR1 SGHTS, CDR2 YDEGEE. Here the CDR3 reads CASSLVRGGLNTGELFF. CDR3 coding DNA: TGTGCCAGCAGCTTGGTCCGCGGGGGCCTGAACACCGGGGAGCTGTTTTTT.

CDR3 sequence (DNA): TGTGCCAGCTCACCAGTGACAGGGAGCACAGATACGCAGTATTTT. Translating gives CASSPVTGSTDTQYF. The rearrangement links TRBV18 to TRBJ2-3; TRBD1 matches 7 bases. The CDR3 consists of 15 residues. Germline V gene sequence: CDR1 KGHSH, CDR2 LQKENI. The J segment lost 0 bases and the V segment lost 2 bases, leaving 2 bases of the junction unmatched.